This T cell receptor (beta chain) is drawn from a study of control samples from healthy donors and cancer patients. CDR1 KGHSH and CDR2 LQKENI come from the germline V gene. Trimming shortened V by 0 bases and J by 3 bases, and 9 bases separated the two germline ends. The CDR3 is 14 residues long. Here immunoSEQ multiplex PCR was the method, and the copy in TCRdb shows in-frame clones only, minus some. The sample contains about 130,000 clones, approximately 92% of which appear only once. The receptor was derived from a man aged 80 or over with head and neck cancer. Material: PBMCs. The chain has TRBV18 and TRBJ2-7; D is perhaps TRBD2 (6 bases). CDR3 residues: CASSPPGLVYEQYF. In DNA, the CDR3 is TGTGCCAGCTCACCACCGGGACTCGTCTACGAGCAGTACTTC.